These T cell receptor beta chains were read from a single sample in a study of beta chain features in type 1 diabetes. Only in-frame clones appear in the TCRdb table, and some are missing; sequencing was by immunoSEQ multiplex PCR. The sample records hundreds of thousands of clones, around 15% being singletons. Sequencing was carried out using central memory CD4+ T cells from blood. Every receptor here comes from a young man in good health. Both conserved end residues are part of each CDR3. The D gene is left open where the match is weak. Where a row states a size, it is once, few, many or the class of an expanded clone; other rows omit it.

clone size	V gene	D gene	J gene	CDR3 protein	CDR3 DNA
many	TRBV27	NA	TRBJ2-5	CASSSGRQETQYF	TGTGCCAGCTCCTCGGGCAGACAAGAGACCCAGTACTTC
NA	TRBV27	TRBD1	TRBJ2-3	CASSLFVPTGDTQYF	TGTGCCAGCAGTTTATTCGTCCCGACAGGGGATACGCAGTATTTT
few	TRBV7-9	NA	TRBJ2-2	CASSLDQANTGELFF	TGTGCCAGCAGCTTAGACCAGGCGAACACCGGGGAGCTGTTTTTT
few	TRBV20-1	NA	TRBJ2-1	CSARSNEQFF	TGCAGTGCTAGAAGCAATGAGCAGTTCTTC
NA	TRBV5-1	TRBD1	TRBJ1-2	CASSPSARGDYGYTF	TGCGCCAGCAGCCCATCGGCCAGGGGGGACTATGGCTACACCTTC
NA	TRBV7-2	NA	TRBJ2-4	CASSPGLTKNIQYF	TGTGCCAGCAGCCCAGGCTTAACCAAAAACATTCAGTACTTC
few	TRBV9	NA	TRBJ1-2	CASSPMDWGGGGYTF	TGTGCCAGCAGCCCGATGGACTGGGGAGGTGGTGGCTACACCTTC
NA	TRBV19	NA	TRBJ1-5	CASNFQRGNQPQHF	TGTGCCAGTAATTTTCAACGGGGGAATCAGCCCCAGCATTTT
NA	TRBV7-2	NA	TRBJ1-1	CASSQQGNTEAFF	TGTGCCAGCAGCCAACAGGGGAACACTGAAGCTTTCTTT
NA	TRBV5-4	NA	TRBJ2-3	CASSLAVAGVTDTQYF	TGTGCCAGCAGCTTGGCCGTAGCAGGGGTTACAGATACGCAGTATTTT
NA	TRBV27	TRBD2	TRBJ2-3	CASSPQRPSSGREDTQYF	TGTGCCAGCAGTCCCCAAAGACCCTCTAGCGGCCGGGAAGATACGCAGTATTTT
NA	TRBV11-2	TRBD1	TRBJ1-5	CASSLDRTGVQPQHF	TGTGCCAGCAGCTTAGATCGGACAGGGGTCCAGCCCCAGCATTTT
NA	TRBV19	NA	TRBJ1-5	CASSISGGGNQPQHF	TGTGCCAGTAGTATATCTGGGGGAGGAAATCAGCCCCAGCATTTT
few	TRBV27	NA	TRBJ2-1	CASSLGDYRVRNNEQFF	TGTGCCAGCAGTTTGGGGGATTACAGGGTAAGGAACAATGAGCAGTTCTTC
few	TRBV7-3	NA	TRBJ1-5	CASSLRGVGRQPQHF	TGTGCCAGCAGCTTACGGGGGGTAGGACGTCAGCCCCAGCATTTT
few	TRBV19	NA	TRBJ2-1	CASSIKGSSYNEQFF	TGTGCCAGTAGTATAAAAGGTAGCTCCTACAATGAGCAGTTCTTC
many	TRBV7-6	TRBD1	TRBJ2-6	CASSPNPGTGTGANVLTF	TGTGCCAGCAGCCCAAATCCCGGGACAGGGACCGGGGCCAACGTCCTGACTTTC
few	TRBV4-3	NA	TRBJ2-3	CASSQGGGPDTQYF	TGCGCCAGCAGCCAAGGAGGCGGCCCAGATACGCAGTATTTT
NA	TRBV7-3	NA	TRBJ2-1	CASSPPLRTNPYNEQFF	TGTGCCAGCAGTCCCCCCCTGCGGACTAACCCCTACAATGAGCAGTTCTTC